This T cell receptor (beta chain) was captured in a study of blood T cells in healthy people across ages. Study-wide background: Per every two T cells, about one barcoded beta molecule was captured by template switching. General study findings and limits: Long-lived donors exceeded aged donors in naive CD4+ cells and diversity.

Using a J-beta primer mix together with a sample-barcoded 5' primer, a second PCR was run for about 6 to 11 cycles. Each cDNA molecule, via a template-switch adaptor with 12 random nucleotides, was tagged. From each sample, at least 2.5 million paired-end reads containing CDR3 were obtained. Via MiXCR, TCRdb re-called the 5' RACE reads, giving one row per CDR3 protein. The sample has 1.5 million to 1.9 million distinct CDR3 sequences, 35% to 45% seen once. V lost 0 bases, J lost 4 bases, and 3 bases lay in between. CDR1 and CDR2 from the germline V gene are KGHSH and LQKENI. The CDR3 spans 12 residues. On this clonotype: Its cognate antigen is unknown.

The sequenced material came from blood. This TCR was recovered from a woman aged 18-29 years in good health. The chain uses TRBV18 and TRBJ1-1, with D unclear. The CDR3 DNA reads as TGTGCCAGCTCACCACCGAGCACTGAAGCTTTCTTT. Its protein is CASSPPSTEAFF. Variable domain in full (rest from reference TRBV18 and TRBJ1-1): NAGVMQNPRHLVRRRGQEARLRCSPMKGHSHVYWYRQLPEEGLKFMVYLQKENIIDESGMPKERFSAEFPKEGPSILRIQQVVRGDSAAYFCASSPPSTEAFFGQGTRLTVV.